This T cell receptor (beta chain) was sequenced for a study of T cell responses to AZD1222 COVID-19 vaccine. Whole-study findings and limits: At baseline, seropositivity was found in only a handful of AZD1222 recipients.

Germline V gene sequence: CDR1 MDHEN, CDR2 SYDVKM. The V gene lost 3 bases and the J gene lost 6 bases, with 12 bases spanning the gap. CDR3 length: 14 amino acids. Assay used: immunoSEQ multiplex PCR; TCRdb lists only in-frame clones, some missing. The table records approximately 52,000 clones, about nine tenths of them present only once. A note on this clone: Antigen: not known.

Combined were second doses at about 4 or about 12 weeks. The specimen was peripheral blood, collected 28 days after the second AZD1222 dose. The genes are TRBV28 and TRBJ1-5; D remains unclear. This receptor was obtained from an adult who received the AZD1222 COVID-19 vaccine. CDR3 region: CASSFGVSIQPQHF. In DNA, the CDR3 is TGTGCCAGCAGTTTTGGTGTCTCTATTCAGCCCCAGCATTTT.